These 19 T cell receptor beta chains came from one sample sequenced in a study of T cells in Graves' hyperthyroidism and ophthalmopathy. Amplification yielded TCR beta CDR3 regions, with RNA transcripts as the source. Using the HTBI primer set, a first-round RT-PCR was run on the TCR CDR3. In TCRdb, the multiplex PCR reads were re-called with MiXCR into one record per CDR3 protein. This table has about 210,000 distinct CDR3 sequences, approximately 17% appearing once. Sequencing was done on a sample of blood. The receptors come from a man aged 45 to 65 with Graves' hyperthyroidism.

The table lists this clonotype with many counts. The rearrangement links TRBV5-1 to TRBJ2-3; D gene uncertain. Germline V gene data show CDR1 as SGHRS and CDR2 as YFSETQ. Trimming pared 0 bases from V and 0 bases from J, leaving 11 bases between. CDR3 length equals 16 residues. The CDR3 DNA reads TGCGCCAGCAGCTTGGAATCGGGCGGTAGCACAGATACGCAGTATTTT. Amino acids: CASSLESGGSTDTQYF.

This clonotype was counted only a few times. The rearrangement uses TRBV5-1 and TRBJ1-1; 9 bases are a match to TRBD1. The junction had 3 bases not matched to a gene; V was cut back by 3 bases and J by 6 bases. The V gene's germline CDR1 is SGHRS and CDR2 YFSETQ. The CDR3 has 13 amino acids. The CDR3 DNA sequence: TGCGCCAGCAGCTCACAGGGGGCCGCTGAAGCTTTCTTT. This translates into CASSSQGAAEAFF. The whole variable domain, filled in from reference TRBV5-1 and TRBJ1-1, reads KAGVTQTPRYLIKTRGQQVTLSCSPISGHRSVSWYQQTPGQGLQFLFEYFSETQRNKGNFPGRFSGRQFSNSRSEMNVSTLELGDSALYLCASSSQGAAEAFFGQGTRLTVV.

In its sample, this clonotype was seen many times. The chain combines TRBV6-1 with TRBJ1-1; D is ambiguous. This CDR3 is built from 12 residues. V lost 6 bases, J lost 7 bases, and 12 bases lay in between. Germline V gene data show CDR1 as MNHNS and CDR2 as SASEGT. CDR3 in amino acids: CASRQGRREAFF. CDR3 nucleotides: TGTGCCAGCAGGCAAGGCAGGCGTGAAGCTTTCTTT.

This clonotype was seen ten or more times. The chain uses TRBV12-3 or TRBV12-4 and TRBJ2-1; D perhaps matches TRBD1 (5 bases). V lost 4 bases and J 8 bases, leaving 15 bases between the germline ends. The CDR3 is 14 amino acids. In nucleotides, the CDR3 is TGTGCCAGCAGTTCAGGGAACCCCCTCGATGAGCAGTTCTTC. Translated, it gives CASSSGNPLDEQFF.

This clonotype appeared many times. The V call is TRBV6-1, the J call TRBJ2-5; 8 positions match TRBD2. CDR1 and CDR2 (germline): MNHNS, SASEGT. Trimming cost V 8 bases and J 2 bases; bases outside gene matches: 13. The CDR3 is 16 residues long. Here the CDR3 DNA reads TGTGCCAGCGATATATCCAGACTAGCGCTACAAGAGACCCAGTACTTC. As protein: CASDISRLALQETQYF.

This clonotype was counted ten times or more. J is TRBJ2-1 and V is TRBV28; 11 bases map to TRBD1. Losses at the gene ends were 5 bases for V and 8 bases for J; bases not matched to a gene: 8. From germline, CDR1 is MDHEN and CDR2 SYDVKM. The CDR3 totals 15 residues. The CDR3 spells CASSGPGQGDDEQFF. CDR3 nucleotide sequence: TGTGCCAGCAGTGGTCCGGGACAGGGGGATGATGAGCAGTTCTTC.

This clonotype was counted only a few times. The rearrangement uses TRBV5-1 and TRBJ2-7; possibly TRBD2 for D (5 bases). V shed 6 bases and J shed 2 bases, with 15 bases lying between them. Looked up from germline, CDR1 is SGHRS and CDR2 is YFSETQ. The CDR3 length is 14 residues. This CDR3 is CASTIGGQPYEQYF. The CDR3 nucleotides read TGCGCCAGCACGATTGGCGGGCAACCCTACGAGCAGTACTTC. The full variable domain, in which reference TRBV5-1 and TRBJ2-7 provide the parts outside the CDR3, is KAGVTQTPRYLIKTRGQQVTLSCSPISGHRSVSWYQQTPGQGLQFLFEYFSETQRNKGNFPGRFSGRQFSNSRSEMNVSTLELGDSALYLCASTIGGQPYEQYFGPGTRLTVT.

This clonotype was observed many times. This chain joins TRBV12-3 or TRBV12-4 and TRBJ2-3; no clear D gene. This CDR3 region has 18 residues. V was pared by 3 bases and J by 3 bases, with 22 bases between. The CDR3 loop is CASSLGPAGLGVTDTQYF. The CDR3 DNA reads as TGTGCCAGCAGTTTGGGCCCGGCTGGCTTGGGTGTTACAGATACGCAGTATTTT.

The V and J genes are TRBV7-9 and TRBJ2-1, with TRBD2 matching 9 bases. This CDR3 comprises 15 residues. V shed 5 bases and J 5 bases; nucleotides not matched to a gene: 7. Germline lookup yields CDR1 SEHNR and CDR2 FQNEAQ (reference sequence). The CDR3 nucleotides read TGTGCCAGCAGCCTTAGCGGGAGACCCCACAATGAGCAGTTCTTC. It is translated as CASSLSGRPHNEQFF.

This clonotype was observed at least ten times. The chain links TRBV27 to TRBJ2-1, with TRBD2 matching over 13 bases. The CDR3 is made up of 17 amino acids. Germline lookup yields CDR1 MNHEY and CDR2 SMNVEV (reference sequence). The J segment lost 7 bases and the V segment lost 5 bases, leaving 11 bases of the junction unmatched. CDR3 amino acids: CASSTPWTSGRLNEQFF. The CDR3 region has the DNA TGTGCCAGCAGTACTCCCTGGACTAGCGGGAGATTGAATGAGCAGTTCTTC.

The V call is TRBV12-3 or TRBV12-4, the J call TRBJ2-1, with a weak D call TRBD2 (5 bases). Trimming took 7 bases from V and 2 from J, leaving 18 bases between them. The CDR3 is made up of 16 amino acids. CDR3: CASTLEGFLTYNEQFF. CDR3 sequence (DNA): TGTGCCAGCACCCTAGAGGGCTTCCTGACCTACAATGAGCAGTTCTTC.

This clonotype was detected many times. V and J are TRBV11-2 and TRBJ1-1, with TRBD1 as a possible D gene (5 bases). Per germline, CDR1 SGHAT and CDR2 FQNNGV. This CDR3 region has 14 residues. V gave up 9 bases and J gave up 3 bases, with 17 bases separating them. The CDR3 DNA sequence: TGTGCCAGTGTCGGTAAGGGACGATACACTGAAGCTTTCTTT. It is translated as CASVGKGRYTEAFF.

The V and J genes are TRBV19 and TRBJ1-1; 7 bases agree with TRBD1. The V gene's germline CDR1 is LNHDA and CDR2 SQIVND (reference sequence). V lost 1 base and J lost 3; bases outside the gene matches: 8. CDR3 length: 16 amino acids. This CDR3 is CASSIGDTGEDTEAFF. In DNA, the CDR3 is TGTGCCAGTAGTATAGGCGATACAGGGGAAGACACTGAAGCTTTCTTT.

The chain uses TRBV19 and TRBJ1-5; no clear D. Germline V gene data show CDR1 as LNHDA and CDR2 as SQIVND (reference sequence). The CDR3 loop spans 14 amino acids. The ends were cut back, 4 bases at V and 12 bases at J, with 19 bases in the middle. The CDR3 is CASSRENPGVVQHF. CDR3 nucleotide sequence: TGTGCCAGTAGTAGGGAGAACCCCGGTGTAGTCCAGCATTTT.

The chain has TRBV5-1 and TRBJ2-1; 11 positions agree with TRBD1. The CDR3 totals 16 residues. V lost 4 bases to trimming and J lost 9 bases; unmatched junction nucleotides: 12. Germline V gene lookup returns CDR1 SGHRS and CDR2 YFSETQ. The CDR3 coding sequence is TGCGCCAGCAGCCCATGGACAGGGGGCGGAGGCGGTGAGCAGTTCTTC. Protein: CASSPWTGGGGGEQFF.

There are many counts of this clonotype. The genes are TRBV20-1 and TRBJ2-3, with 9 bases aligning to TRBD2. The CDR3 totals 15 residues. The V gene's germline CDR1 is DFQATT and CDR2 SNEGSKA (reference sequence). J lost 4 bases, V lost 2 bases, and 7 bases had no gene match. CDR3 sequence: CSARPFSGSADTQYF. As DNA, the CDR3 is TGCAGTGCTAGACCATTTAGCGGGAGTGCAGATACGCAGTATTTT.

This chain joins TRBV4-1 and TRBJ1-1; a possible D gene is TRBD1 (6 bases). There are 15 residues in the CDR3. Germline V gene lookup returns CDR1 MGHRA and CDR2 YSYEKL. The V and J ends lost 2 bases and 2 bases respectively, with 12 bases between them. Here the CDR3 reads CASSQPGQKNTEAFF. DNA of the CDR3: TGCGCCAGCAGCCAACCAGGACAGAAAAACACTGAAGCTTTCTTT.

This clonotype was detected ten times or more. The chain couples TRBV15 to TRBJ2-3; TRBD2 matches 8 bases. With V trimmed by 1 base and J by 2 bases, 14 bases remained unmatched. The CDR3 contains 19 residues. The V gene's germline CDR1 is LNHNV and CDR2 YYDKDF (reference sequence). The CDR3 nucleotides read TGTGCCACCAGCAGAGCTGGCGGGAGGACCGCCCCTGTCACAGATACGCAGTATTTT. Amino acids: CATSRAGGRTAPVTDTQYF.

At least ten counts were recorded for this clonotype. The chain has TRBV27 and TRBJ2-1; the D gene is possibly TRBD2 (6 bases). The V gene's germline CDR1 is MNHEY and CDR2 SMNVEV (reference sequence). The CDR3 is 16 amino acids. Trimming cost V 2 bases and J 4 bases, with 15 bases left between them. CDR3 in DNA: TGTGCCAGCAGTTTAGGGCCTAGCGTAGTTTACAATGAGCAGTTCTTC. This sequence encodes CASSLGPSVVYNEQFF.